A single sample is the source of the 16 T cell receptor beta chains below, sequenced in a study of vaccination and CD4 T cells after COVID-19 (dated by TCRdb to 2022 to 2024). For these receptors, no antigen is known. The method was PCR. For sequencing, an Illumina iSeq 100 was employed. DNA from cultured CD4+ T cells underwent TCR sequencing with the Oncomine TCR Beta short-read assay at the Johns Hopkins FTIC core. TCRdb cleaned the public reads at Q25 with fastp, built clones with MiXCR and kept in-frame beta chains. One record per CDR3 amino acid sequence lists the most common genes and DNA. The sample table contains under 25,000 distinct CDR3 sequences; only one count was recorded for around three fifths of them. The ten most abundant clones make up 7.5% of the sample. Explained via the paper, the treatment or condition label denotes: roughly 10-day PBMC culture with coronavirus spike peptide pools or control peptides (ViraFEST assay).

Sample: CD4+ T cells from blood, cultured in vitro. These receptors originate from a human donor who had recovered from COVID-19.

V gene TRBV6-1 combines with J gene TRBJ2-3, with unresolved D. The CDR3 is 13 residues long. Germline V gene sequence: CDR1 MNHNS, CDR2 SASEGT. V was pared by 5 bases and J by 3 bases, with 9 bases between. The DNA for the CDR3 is TGTGCCAGCAGTCCACCCGGTACAGATACGCAGTATTTT. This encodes CASSPPGTDTQYF.

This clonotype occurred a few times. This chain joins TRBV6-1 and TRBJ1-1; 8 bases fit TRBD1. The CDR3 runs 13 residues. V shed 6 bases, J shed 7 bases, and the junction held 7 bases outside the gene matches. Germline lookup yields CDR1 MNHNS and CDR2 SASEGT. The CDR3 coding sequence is TGTGCCAGCAGCCCCGGACAGGGAAATGAAGCTTTCTTT. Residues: CASSPGQGNEAFF.

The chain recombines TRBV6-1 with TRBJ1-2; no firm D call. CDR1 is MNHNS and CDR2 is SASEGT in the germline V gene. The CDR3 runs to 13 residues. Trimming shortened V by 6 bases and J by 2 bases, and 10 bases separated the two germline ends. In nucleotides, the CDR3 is TGTGCCAGCAGCCAAGACGGAAACTATGGCTACACCTTC. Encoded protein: CASSQDGNYGYTF.

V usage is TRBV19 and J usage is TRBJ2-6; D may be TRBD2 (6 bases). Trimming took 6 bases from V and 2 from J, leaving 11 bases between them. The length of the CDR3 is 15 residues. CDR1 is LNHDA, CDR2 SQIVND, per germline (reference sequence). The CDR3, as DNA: TGTGCCAGTAGCCTGGAGGGTCCTGGGGCCAACGTCCTGACTTTC. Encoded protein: CASSLEGPGANVLTF.

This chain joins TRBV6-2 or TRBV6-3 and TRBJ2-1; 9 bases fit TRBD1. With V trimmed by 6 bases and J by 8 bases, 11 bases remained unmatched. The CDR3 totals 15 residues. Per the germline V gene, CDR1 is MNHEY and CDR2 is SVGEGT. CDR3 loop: CASRAGTGSNDEQFF. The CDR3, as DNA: TGTGCCAGCAGGGCCGGGACAGGGAGTAACGATGAGCAGTTCTTC.

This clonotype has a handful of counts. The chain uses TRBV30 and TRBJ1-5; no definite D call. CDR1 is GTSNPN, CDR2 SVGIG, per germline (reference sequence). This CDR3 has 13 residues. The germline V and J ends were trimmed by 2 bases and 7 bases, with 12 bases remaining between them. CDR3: CAWSFTEGQPQHF. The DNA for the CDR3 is TGTGCCTGGAGTTTCACAGAAGGGCAGCCCCAGCATTTT.

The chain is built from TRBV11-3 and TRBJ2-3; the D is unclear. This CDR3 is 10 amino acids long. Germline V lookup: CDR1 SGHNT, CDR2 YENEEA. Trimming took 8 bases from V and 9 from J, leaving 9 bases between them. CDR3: CASGYPTQYF. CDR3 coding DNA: TGTGCCAGCGGGTATCCCACGCAGTATTTT.

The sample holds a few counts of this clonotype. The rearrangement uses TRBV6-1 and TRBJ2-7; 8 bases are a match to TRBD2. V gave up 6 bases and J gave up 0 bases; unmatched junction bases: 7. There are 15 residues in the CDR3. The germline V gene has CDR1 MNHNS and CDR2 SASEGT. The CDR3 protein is CASRMSGGSSYEQYF. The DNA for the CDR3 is TGTGCCAGCAGGATGAGCGGGGGAAGCTCCTACGAGCAGTACTTC.

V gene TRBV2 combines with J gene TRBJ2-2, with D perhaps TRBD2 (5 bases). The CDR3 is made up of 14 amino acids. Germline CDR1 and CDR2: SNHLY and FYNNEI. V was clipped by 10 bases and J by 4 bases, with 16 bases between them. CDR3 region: CATTTTSITGELFF. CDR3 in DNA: TGTGCCACCACTACAACTAGTATCACCGGGGAGCTGTTTTTT.

This CDR3 reads CASSLEWGGDTQYF. The CDR3 DNA is TGTGCCAGCAGCTTAGAGTGGGGGGGAGATACGCAGTATTTT. The V gene is TRBV7-2, the J gene TRBJ2-3, with 7 bases matching TRBD2. Germline values: CDR1 SGHTA, CDR2 FQGNSA. This CDR3 comprises 14 residues. Losses at the gene ends were 1 base for V and 5 bases for J; bases not matched to a gene: 3.

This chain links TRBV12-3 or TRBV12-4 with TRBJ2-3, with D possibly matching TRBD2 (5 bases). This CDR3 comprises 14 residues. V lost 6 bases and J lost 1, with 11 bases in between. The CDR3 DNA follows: TGTGCCAGCAGCCCGGGAACAGGCACAGATACGCAGTATTTT. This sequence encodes CASSPGTGTDTQYF.

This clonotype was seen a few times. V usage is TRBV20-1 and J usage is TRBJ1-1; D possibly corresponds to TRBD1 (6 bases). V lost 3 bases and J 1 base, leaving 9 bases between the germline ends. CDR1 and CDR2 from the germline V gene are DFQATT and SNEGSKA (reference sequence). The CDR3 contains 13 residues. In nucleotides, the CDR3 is TGCAGTGCTAGGGGGGGACAGAACACTGAAGCTTTCTTT. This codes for CSARGGQNTEAFF.

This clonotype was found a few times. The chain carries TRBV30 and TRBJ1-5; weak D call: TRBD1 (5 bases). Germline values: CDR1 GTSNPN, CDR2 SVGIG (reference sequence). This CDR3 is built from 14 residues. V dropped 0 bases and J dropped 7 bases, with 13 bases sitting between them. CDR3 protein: CAWSVRDGGQPQHF. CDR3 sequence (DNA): TGTGCCTGGAGTGTACGGGACGGAGGGCAGCCCCAGCATTTT. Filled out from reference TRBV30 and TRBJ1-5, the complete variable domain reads SQTIHQWPATLVQPVGSPLSLECTVEGTSNPNLYWYRQAAGRGLQLLFYSVGIGQISSEVPQNLSASRPQDRQFILSSKKLLLSDSGFYLCAWSVRDGGQPQHFGDGTRLSIL.

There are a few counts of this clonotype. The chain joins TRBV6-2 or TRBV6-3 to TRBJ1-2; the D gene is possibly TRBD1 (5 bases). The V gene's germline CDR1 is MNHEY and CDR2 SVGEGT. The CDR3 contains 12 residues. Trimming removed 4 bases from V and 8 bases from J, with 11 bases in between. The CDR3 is CASSSRAAGYTF. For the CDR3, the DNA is TGTGCCAGCAGTTCCAGGGCCGCAGGCTACACCTTC.

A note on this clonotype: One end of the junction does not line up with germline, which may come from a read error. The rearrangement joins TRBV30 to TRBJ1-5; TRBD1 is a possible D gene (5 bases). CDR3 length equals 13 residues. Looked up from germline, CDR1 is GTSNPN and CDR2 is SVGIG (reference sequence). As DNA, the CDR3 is TGTGCCTGGGCCCGACAGAGCAATCAGCACCAGCATTTT. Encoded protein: CAWARQSNQHQHF.

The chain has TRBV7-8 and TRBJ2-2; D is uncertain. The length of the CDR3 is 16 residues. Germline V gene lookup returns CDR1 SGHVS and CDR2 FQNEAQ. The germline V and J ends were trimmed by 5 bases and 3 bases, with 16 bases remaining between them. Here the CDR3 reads CASSARSSSYTGELFF. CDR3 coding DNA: TGTGCCAGCAGCGCCCGTTCTTCTTCCTACACCGGGGAGCTGTTTTTT. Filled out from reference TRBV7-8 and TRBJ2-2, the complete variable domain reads GAGVSQSPRYKVAKRGQDVALRCDPISGHVSLFWYQQALGQGPEFLTYFQNEAQLDKSGLPSDRFFAERPEGSVSTLKIQRTQQEDSAVYLCASSARSSSYTGELFFGEGSRLTVL.